The clone carrying this TCR beta chain was recorded once. As originally analysed: Reference gene primers were amplified, and this amplification served to estimate nucleated cell counts. The table came from immunoSEQ multiplex PCR; TCRdb's copy has only in-frame clones and leaves some out. V and J calls and clone size come straight from that table; D and trimming were deduced from the DNA. The table includes around 150,000 clones, 60% to 85% detected once. The data stem from a study of blood T cell repertoires in COVID-19. From germline, CDR1 is LNHNV and CDR2 YYDKDF (reference sequence). CDR3 length: 16 amino acids. V trimming: 3 bases; J trimming: 3 bases; junction bases outside the gene matches: 11.

The V gene is TRBV15, the J gene TRBJ2-7; 7 positions match TRBD1. This sequence originates from a woman older than 75 with active or convalescent COVID-19. Sequenced input: peripheral blood. The CDR3 loop reads CATSSARQGLFYEQYF. In nucleotides, the CDR3 is TGTGCCACCAGCAGCGCCAGACAGGGTTTATTCTACGAGCAGTACTTC.